The 5 T cell receptor beta chains below all came from one sample that was sequenced in a study of blood T cells in healthy people across ages. For the second PCR, which ran for about 7 to 11 cycles, a sample-barcoded 5' primer and a J-beta primer mix were used. In TCRdb, the 5' RACE reads were re-called with MiXCR into one record per CDR3 protein. This repertoire shows about 730,000 distinct CDR3 sequences, around 40% found once; its top ten account for under 25%. The sample consisted of blood. The receptors were sampled from a woman aged 60-75 years in good health.

Only a few counts were recorded for this clonotype. This sequence joins TRBV20-1 and TRBJ2-6, with TRBD2 matching 7 bases. V shed 1 base, J shed 2 bases, and the junction held 2 bases outside the gene matches. This CDR3 has 15 residues. From germline, CDR1 is DFQATT and CDR2 SNEGSKA (reference sequence). CDR3 sequence (DNA): TGCAGTGCTAGAGGGGGGGGGACTGGGGCCAACGTCCTGACTTTC. This encodes CSARGGGTGANVLTF.

The chain links TRBV20-1 to TRBJ2-5; D may be TRBD1 (6 bases). The germline V gene has CDR1 DFQATT and CDR2 SNEGSKA (reference sequence). The CDR3 consists of 12 residues. The germline V and J ends were trimmed by 3 bases and 2 bases, with 7 bases remaining between them. The CDR3 DNA reads as TGCAGTGCTAGCGGACAGCAAGAGACCCAGTACTTC. It translates to CSASGQQETQYF.

This clonotype was detected a few times. The genes are TRBV7-2 and TRBJ2-1, with 10 positions matching TRBD2. Germline lookup yields CDR1 SGHTA and CDR2 FQGNSA. The trim removed 1 base at V and 7 bases at J, leaving 4 bases unmatched. The CDR3 extends over 15 amino acids. This chain's CDR3 is CASSLVAGGRNEQFF. The CDR3 DNA sequence: TGTGCCAGCAGCTTAGTAGCGGGGGGCCGGAATGAGCAGTTCTTC.

This clonotype was counted only a few times. CDR3 residues: CASSLGDRDYNEQFF. CDR3 sequence (DNA): TGTGCCAGCAGCTTAGGGGACAGGGACTACAATGAGCAGTTCTTC. The chain combines TRBV7-3 with TRBJ2-1; 9 bases fit TRBD1. Trimming cost V 2 bases and J 3 bases; bases outside gene matches: 2. The CDR3 length is 15 residues. Germline CDR1 and CDR2: SGHTA and FQGTGA.

This clonotype was found many times. The rearrangement uses TRBV20-1 and TRBJ2-5, with D tentatively TRBD2 (6 bases). CDR3 length equals 14 residues. The germline V gene encodes CDR1 DFQATT and CDR2 SNEGSKA (reference sequence). Trimming shortened V by 3 bases and J by 5 bases, and 16 bases separated the two germline ends. CDR3 protein: CSASLTAGGETQYF. The CDR3 nucleotides read TGCAGTGCTAGTTTAACAGCGGGTGGGGAGACCCAGTACTTC.